Shown below are 14 T cell receptor beta chains from a single sample sequenced in a study of shared clonotypes between healthy human individuals (dated by TCRdb to the early 2020s). Libraries came from the immunoSEQ multiplex PCR assay. TCRdb holds this immuneACCESS table with in-frame rearrangements only. Some clones are missing; in checked studies, unresolved V genes explain under half, and the rest has no known cause. The sample data list 1,500,000 or so clones, and about 98.5% of these were observed just once. The ten biggest clones cover roughly 0.35% of the sample. The sequenced sample was naive CD4+ T cells sorted from blood. What the cell subset or site label conveys for this sample: CD45RA+ positively selected. All receptors come from a man aged 25 to 40 in good health.

V usage is TRBV6-5 and J usage is TRBJ1-1; D may be TRBD1 (5 bases). This CDR3 has 15 residues. The germline gives CDR1 MNHEY, CDR2 SVGAGI. V lost 6 bases and J 0 bases, leaving 14 bases between the germline ends. The CDR3 DNA reads TGTGCCAGCAGCTTCGGGGGGGGTATGAACACTGAAGCTTTCTTT. Translating it yields CASSFGGGMNTEAFF.

The chain recombines TRBV9 with TRBJ2-5; D perhaps matches TRBD2 (7 bases). V lost 0 bases and J lost 2, with 17 bases in between. The CDR3 runs to 17 residues. CDR1 is SGDLS, CDR2 YYNGEE, per germline. CDR3 in amino acids: CASSVDPSGGGQETQYF. In DNA form, the CDR3 reads TGTGCCAGCAGCGTAGACCCTAGCGGAGGGGGGCAAGAGACCCAGTACTTC.

The table lists this clone with a count of one. The chain combines TRBV2 with TRBJ2-1; D remains unclear. The CDR3 is 12 amino acids. Germline CDR1 reads SNHLY; CDR2 reads FYNNEI. V lost 7 bases and J lost 4, with 8 bases in between. CDR3 sequence reads: CASNEFYNEQFF. CDR3 in DNA: TGTGCCAGCAACGAATTTTACAATGAGCAGTTCTTC.

The chain carries TRBV6-1 and TRBJ2-7, with TRBD1 identical over 9 bases. This CDR3 spans 13 amino acids. Trimming took 5 bases from V and 3 from J; bases not matched to a gene: 2. Germline CDR1 reads MNHNS; CDR2 reads SASEGT. In nucleotides, the CDR3 is TGTGCCAGCAGTATGGACAGGGGCTACGAGCAGTACTTC. This encodes CASSMDRGYEQYF.

J is TRBJ2-7 and V is TRBV11-2; D is ambiguous. Trimming pared 1 base from V and 6 bases from J, leaving 13 bases between. The CDR3 runs to 14 residues. The germline V gene encodes CDR1 SGHAT and CDR2 FQNNGV. The CDR3 sequence: CASSLGTVPSEQYF. CDR3 DNA: TGTGCCAGCAGCTTAGGGACGGTTCCCTCCGAGCAGTACTTC.

This rearrangement joins TRBV6-5 to TRBJ1-5; no reliable D call. CDR1 and CDR2 from the germline V gene are MNHEY and SVGAGI. The V and J ends lost 5 bases and 7 bases respectively, with 12 bases between them. This CDR3 is 13 amino acids long. This chain's CDR3 is CASSPAGGQPQHF. The CDR3 coding sequence is TGTGCCAGCAGTCCAGCGGGTGGACAGCCCCAGCATTTT.

In its sample, this clone was seen once. The identical CDR3 is also encoded by other nucleotide sequences in the sample. V usage is TRBV5-1 and J usage is TRBJ2-7; no clear D. Trimming cost V 1 base and J 1 base, with 9 bases left between them. There are 14 residues in the CDR3. The germline CDR1 and CDR2 sequences are SGHRS and YFSETQ. CDR3 coding DNA: TGCGCCAGCAGCTTGTCGCCGGGTTCCTACGAGCAGTACTTC. Its protein is CASSLSPGSYEQYF. Full variable domain (rest looked up from reference TRBV5-1 and TRBJ2-7): KAGVTQTPRYLIKTRGQQVTLSCSPISGHRSVSWYQQTPGQGLQFLFEYFSETQRNKGNFPGRFSGRQFSNSRSEMNVSTLELGDSALYLCASSLSPGSYEQYFGPGTRLTVT.

The chain has TRBV14 and TRBJ1-2; D ambiguous. Per the germline V gene, CDR1 is SGHDN and CDR2 is FVKESK. The CDR3 length is 15 residues. The V end was cut by 3 bases, the J end by 3 bases, with 14 bases between. CDR3 amino acids: CASSHRSGGYYGYTF. For the CDR3, the DNA is TGTGCCAGCAGCCATAGGTCCGGTGGGTACTATGGCTACACCTTC.

As DNA, the CDR3 is TGTGCCAGCGGCTCCAGAGTCGTCTATGGCTACACCTTC. It yields the protein CASGSRVVYGYTF. The chain employs TRBV6-1 and TRBJ1-2; no clear D. CDR1 is MNHNS and CDR2 is SASEGT in the germline V gene. The germline V and J ends were trimmed by 8 bases and 4 bases, with 14 bases remaining between them. There are 13 residues in the CDR3.

The chain carries TRBV9 and TRBJ2-1; possible D gene TRBD1, 5 bases. The V end was cut by 1 base, the J end by 12 bases, with 11 bases between. CDR1 is SGDLS, CDR2 YYNGEE, per germline. The CDR3 spans 12 residues. Here the CDR3 reads CASSVNRGRQFF. The CDR3 DNA is TGTGCCAGCAGCGTAAATAGGGGTCGGCAGTTCTTC.

V and J are TRBV30 and TRBJ1-5; D perhaps matches TRBD1 (5 bases). V lost 0 bases, J lost 7 bases, and 13 bases lay in between. This CDR3 has 14 amino acids. Germline CDR1 GTSNPN, CDR2 SVGIG (reference sequence). CDR3 DNA sequence: TGTGCCTGGAGTGTTGGGGGGTCTGAGCAGCCCCAGCATTTT. Its protein is CAWSVGGSEQPQHF.

This chain connects TRBV28 to TRBJ1-2; 9 nucleotides agree with TRBD1. The CDR3 covers 14 residues. With 0 bases clipped from V and 6 bases from J, the junction kept 2 bases outside the gene matches. Germline values: CDR1 MDHEN, CDR2 SYDVKM. The CDR3 DNA is TGTGCCAGCAGTTTATGGGGACAGGGAGATGGCTACACCTTC. Translated, it gives CASSLWGQGDGYTF.

In its sample, this clone was seen once. This chain joins TRBV29-1 and TRBJ2-1; weak D call: TRBD1 (6 bases). The CDR3 loop spans 11 amino acids. Deletions cut 7 bases from V and 10 bases from J, with 14 bases between. Germline V gene sequence: CDR1 SQVTM, CDR2 ANQGSEA. In DNA form, the CDR3 reads TGCAGCGCGACTTCCGGGACAGAGCAGTTCTTC. This codes for CSATSGTEQFF.

The V and J genes are TRBV10-3 and TRBJ2-3; 9 bases align to TRBD2. The CDR3 contains 19 residues. The junction had 26 bases not matched to a gene; V was cut back by 11 bases and J by 5 bases. Germline lookup yields CDR1 ENHRY and CDR2 SYGVKD. CDR3 amino acids: CAVNPLLAGGPSTLDTQYF. CDR3 coding DNA: TGTGCCGTCAACCCCTTATTGGCGGGAGGGCCAAGCACCCTAGATACGCAGTATTTT.